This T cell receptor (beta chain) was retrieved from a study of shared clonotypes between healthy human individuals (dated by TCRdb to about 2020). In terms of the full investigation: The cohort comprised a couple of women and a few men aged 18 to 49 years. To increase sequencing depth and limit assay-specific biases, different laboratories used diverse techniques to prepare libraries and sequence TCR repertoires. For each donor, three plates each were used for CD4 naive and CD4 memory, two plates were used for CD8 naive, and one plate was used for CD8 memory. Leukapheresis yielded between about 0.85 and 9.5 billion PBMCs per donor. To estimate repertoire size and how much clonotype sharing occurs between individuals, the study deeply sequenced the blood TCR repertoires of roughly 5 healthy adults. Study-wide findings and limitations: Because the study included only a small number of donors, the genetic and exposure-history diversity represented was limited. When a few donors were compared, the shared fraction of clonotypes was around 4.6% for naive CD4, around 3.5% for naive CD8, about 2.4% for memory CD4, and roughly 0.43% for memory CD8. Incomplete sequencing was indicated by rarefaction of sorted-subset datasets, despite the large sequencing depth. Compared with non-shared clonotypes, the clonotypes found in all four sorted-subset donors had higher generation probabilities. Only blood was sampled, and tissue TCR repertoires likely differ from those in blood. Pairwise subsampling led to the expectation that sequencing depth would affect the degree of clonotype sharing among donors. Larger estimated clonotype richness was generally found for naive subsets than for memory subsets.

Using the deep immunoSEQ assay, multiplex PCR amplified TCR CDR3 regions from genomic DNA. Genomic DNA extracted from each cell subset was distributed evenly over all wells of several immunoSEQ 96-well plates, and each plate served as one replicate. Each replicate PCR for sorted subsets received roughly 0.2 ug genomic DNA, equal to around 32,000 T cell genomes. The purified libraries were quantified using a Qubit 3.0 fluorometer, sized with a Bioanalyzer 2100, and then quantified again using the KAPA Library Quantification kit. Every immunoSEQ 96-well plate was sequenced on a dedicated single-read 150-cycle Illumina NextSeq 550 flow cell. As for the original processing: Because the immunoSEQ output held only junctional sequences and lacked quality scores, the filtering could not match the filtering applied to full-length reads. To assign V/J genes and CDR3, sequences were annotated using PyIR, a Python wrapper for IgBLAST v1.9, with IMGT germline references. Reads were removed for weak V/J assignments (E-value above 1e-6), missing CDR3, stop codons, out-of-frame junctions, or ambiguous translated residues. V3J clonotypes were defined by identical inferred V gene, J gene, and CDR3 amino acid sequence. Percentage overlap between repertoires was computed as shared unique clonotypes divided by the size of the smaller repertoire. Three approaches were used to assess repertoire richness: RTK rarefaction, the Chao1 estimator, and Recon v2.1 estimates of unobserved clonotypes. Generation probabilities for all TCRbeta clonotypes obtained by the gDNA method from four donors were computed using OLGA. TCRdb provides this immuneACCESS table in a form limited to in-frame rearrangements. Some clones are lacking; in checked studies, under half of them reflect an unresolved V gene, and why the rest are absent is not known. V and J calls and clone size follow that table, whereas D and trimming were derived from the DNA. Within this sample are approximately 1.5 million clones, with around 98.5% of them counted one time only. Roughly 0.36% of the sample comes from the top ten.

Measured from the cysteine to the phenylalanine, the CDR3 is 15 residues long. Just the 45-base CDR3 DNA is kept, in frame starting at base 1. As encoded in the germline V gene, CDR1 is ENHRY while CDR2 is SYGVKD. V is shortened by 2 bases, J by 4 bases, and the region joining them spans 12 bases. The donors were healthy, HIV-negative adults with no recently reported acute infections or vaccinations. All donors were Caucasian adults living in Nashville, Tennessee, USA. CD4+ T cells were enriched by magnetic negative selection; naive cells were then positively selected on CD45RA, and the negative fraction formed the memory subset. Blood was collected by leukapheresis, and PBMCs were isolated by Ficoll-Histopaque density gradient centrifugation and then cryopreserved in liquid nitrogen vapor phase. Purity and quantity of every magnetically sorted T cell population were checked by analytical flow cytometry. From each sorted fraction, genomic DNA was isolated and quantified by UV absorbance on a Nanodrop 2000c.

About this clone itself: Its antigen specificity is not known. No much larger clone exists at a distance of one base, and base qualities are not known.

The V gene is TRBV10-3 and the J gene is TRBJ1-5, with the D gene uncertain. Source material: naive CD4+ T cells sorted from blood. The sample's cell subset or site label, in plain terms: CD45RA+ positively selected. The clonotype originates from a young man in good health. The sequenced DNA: TGTGCCATCAGTGAGGTTGTAGGGATGAATCAGCCCCAGCATTTT. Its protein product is CAISEVVGMNQPQHF.